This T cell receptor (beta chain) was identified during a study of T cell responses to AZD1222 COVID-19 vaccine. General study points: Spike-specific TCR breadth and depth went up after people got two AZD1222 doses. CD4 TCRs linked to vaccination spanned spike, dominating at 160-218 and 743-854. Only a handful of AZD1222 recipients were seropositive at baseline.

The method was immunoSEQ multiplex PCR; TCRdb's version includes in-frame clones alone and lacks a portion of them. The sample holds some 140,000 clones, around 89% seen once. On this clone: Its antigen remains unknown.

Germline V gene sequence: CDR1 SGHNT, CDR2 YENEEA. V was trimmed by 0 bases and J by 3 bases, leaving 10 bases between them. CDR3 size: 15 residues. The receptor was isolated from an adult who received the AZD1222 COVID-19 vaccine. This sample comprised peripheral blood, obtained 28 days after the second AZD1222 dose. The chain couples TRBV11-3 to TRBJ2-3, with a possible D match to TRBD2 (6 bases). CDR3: CASSLEGRGTDTQYF. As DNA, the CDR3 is TGTGCCAGCAGCTTAGAAGGGCGGGGAACAGATACGCAGTATTTT.